These T cell receptor beta chains were read from a single sample in a study of cytomegalovirus exposure and HLA in healthy donors. TCRdb's copy holds only in-frame clones and misses some; the assay was immunoSEQ multiplex PCR. The sample records 200,000 or so clones, 80% to 90% being singletons. The sequenced sample consisted of PBMCs. The source of these receptors is a woman aged 25 to 39 in good health and CMV-seropositive. CDR3s include the opening cysteine and the closing phenylalanine or tryptophan. A D gene is named only where the DNA matches it firmly. The size field is filled for only some rows; it gives once, few, many or a size class.

>TRBV6-1|TRBD2|TRBJ2-2|-
CASSEFSSGRLVGELFF
TGTGCCAGCAGTGAATTTTCTAGCGGGAGACTCGTCGGGGAGCTGTTTTTT
>TRBV6-1|-|TRBJ1-4|-
CASSVGMGEKLFF
TGTGCCAGCAGTGTAGGAATGGGCGAAAAACTGTTTTTT
>TRBV19|-|TRBJ1-5|-
CASSIKEGQPQHF
TGTGCCAGTAGTATTAAGGAGGGCCAGCCCCAGCATTTT
>TRBV5-1|TRBD1|TRBJ2-3|-
CASRRQGETDTQYF
TGCGCCAGCAGGAGGCAGGGGGAGACAGATACGCAGTATTTT
>TRBV27|TRBD1|TRBJ1-1|-
CASSFRDRGATEAFF
TGTGCCAGCAGTTTCAGGGACAGGGGAGCCACTGAAGCTTTCTTT
>TRBV6-1|TRBD1|TRBJ2-2|-
CASGRGQGNTGELFF
TGTGCCAGCGGAAGGGGACAGGGGAACACCGGGGAGCTGTTTTTT
>TRBV27|TRBD1|TRBJ1-5|few
CASSLTGFDDQPQHF
TGTGCCAGCAGCCTGACAGGGTTTGATGATCAGCCCCAGCATTTT
>TRBV5-6|-|TRBJ1-5|-
CASSSDPGPQHF
TGTGCCAGCAGCTCCGACCCAGGGCCCCAGCATTTT
>TRBV20-1|-|TRBJ1-1|-
CRTGRITEAFF
TGCAGGACGGGTAGAATCACTGAAGCTTTCTTT
>TRBV6-9|-|TRBJ2-7|few
CASSRRGEQYF
TGTGCCAGCAGCCGAAGGGGCGAGCAGTACTTC
>TRBV28|-|TRBJ1-1|-
CASSFRGNTEAFF
TGTGCCAGCAGTTTTCGGGGGAACACTGAAGCTTTCTTT
>TRBV13|-|TRBJ2-4|-
CASSIQQGSIQYF
TGTGCCAGCAGCATTCAACAGGGAAGCATTCAGTACTTC
>TRBV5-1|-|TRBJ2-1|once
CASSLAHASSYNEQFF
TGCGCCAGCAGCTTGGCGCACGCCAGCTCCTACAATGAGCAGTTCTTC
>TRBV29-1|-|TRBJ2-1|-
CSVLSWSYNEQFF
TGCAGCGTCCTCAGTTGGTCCTACAATGAGCAGTTCTTC
>TRBV6-5|-|TRBJ1-3|once
CASSVQGEGNTIYF
TGTGCCAGCAGTGTACAGGGAGAAGGAAACACCATATATTTT
>TRBV19|-|TRBJ1-2|-
CASSLQGLNYGYTF
TGTGCCAGTAGTTTGCAGGGACTTAACTATGGCTACACCTTC
>TRBV2|TRBD2|TRBJ2-7|-
CASSEQLAGRDEQYF
TGTGCCAGCAGTGAGCAACTAGCGGGGAGAGACGAGCAGTACTTC
>TRBV2|-|TRBJ1-4|-
CASRAPMGRLEKLFF
TGTGCCAGCAGAGCGCCCATGGGGCGCCTTGAAAAACTGTTTTTT
>TRBV5-4|TRBD2|TRBJ2-7|once
CASSSQVSGSYYEQYF
TGTGCCAGCAGCTCCCAGGTGAGCGGGAGTTATTACGAGCAGTACTTC
>TRBV6-5|TRBD2|TRBJ2-1|-
CASSPGTSFYNEQFF
TGTGCCAGCAGTCCCGGGACTAGCTTCTACAATGAGCAGTTCTTC
>TRBV7-2|-|TRBJ2-7|-
CASSDPDNGEALNYEQYF
TGTGCCAGCAGCGACCCAGATAACGGGGAAGCACTTAACTACGAGCAGTACTTC
>TRBV11-3|TRBD2|TRBJ2-1|-
CASSGAGGSYNEQFF
TGTGCCAGCAGCGGAGCGGGAGGCTCCTACAATGAGCAGTTCTTC
>TRBV19|-|TRBJ2-5|many
CASSVGLGPQETQYF
TGTGCCAGTAGTGTCGGATTGGGCCCCCAAGAGACCCAGTACTTC
>TRBV25-1|-|TRBJ1-5|few
CASSGRLGPQHF
TGTGCCAGCAGTGGGCGCCTAGGGCCCCAGCATTTT